The text below deals with one T cell receptor (beta chain). Germline-derived CDR1 and CDR2 are MNHEY and SMNVEV (reference sequence). The CDR3 covers 14 residues. V lost 5 bases, J lost 8 bases, and 8 bases stayed unmatched. Assay: immunoSEQ multiplex PCR; the TCRdb copy retains only in-frame clones and omits some. The sample holds 150,000 or so clones, more than 75% seen once. The sample is drawn from a study of blood T cell repertoires in COVID-19. This TCR was sampled from a man between 18 and 29 years old with acute or convalescent COVID-19. The sequenced sample consisted of peripheral blood. V usage is TRBV27 and J usage is TRBJ1-2; 10 bases are a match to TRBD1. CDR3 amino acids: CASSPGTGVRGYTF. DNA for the CDR3: TGTGCCAGCAGTCCAGGGACAGGGGTTAGGGGCTACACCTTC.